The present T cell receptor (beta chain) was sequenced within a study of blood T cells in healthy people across ages. V shed 3 bases and J 5 bases; nucleotides not matched to a gene: 13. CDR1 is SEHNR, CDR2 FQNEAQ, per germline (reference sequence). CDR3 length: 17 amino acids. Combining a sample-barcoded 5' primer with a J-beta primer mix, a second PCR ran for roughly 7 to 12 cycles. Each CDR3 protein gets one entry after TCRdb re-called the 5' RACE reads with MiXCR. The profile covers fewer than 2,000,000 distinct CDR3 sequences, with around 35% appearing a single time and roughly 12% taken by the ten largest. In this sample, this clonotype turned up a few times.

The genes are TRBV7-9 and TRBJ2-1, with 7 bases matching TRBD2. This receptor was identified in a woman younger than 45 in good health. Material: blood. As DNA, the CDR3 is TGTGCCAGCAGCTTCTGGGGAGCGGGGAACATAGACAATGAGCAGTTCTTC. Protein: CASSFWGAGNIDNEQFF.